The entry below gives a single TCR beta chain sequence along with its context. This sample stems from a study of CD8+ T cells in alopecia areata. The CDR3 has 13 residues. Deletions cut 6 bases from V and 1 base from J, with 9 bases between. CDR1 is MNHEY, CDR2 SVGAGI, per germline. Treatment reported: oral pan-JAK inhibitor, 5-10 mg twice daily. It was cDNA, reverse transcribed from extracted RNA, that served as the sequencing template. Using immunoSEQ multiplex PCR, the repertoire was profiled, and TCRdb retains in-frame clones only, with some absent. The sample holds more than 150,000 clones, about 60% seen once.

The sample in question was CD4+ T cells sorted from blood, obtained at week 4, from a patient treated with tofacitinib. The TCR originated in a human donor with alopecia areata. The gene calls are TRBV6-5 and TRBJ1-1; possibly TRBD1 for D (6 bases). CDR3 coding DNA: TGTGCCAGCAGATCACAGGGGAACACTGAAGCTTTCTTT. Its translation is CASRSQGNTEAFF.